Listed below are T cell receptor beta chains from one sample, sequenced in a study of lymphopenia after photon versus proton radiotherapy. Method: immunoSEQ multiplex PCR; TCRdb's copy keeps in-frame clones and lacks some. The sample has approximately 9,100 clones, about 91% seen once. Sequencing was performed on peripheral blood, taken from a patient treated with photon-based radiotherapy. All receptors derive from a man at least 80 years old with cholangiocarcinoma. The CDR3 runs from the conserved cysteine through the conserved F or W. The order of the fields is D gene, J gene, clone size, CDR3 length, V gene, CDR3 protein, CDR3 DNA. D genes are given only for firm matches. Only some rows state a clone size, as once, few, many or a class for expanded clones.

D: .
J: TRBJ1-2
size: .
length: 15
V: TRBV9
CDR3: CASSVGRGENYGYTF
DNA: TGTGCCAGCAGCGTAGGCAGAGGGGAAAACTATGGCTACACCTTC

D: .
J: TRBJ1-4
size: once
length: 13
V: TRBV5-1
CDR3: CASSLEGHEKLFF
DNA: TGCGCCAGCAGCTTGGAGGGACATGAAAAACTGTTTTTT

D: .
J: TRBJ2-1
size: once
length: 15
V: TRBV5-4
CDR3: CASSEVARADNEQFF
DNA: TGTGCCAGCAGCGAAGTGGCCAGGGCCGACAATGAGCAGTTCTTC

D: TRBD1
J: TRBJ1-2
size: .
length: 14
V: TRBV6-5
CDR3: CASSRYRGQFGYTF
DNA: TGTGCCAGCAGTCGTTACAGGGGGCAGTTTGGCTACACCTTC

D: TRBD1
J: TRBJ2-2
size: .
length: 15
V: TRBV18
CDR3: CASSRQGTNTGELFF
DNA: TGTGCCAGCTCACGACAGGGGACGAACACCGGGGAGCTGTTTTTT

D: TRBD1
J: TRBJ2-2
size: .
length: 14
V: TRBV4-2
CDR3: CASSHNRGTGELFF
DNA: TGTGCCAGCAGCCATAACAGGGGCACCGGGGAGCTGTTTTTT

D: .
J: TRBJ1-3
size: .
length: 16
V: TRBV2
CDR3: CASIYRHDNSGNTIYF
DNA: TGTGCCAGCATCTATCGACACGACAACTCTGGAAACACCATATATTTT

D: .
J: TRBJ2-1
size: .
length: 14
V: TRBV5-1
CDR3: CASSSEDFANEQFF
DNA: TGCGCCAGCAGCTCCGAGGACTTTGCCAATGAGCAGTTCTTC

D: TRBD1
J: TRBJ1-6
size: .
length: 19
V: TRBV2
CDR3: CASSEALGQGFVGNSPLHF
DNA: TGTGCCAGCAGTGAAGCATTAGGACAGGGGTTCGTAGGGAATTCACCCCTCCACTTT

D: .
J: TRBJ1-6
size: .
length: 16
V: TRBV30
CDR3: CAWSEGQFRYNSPLHF
DNA: TGTGCCTGGAGCGAAGGACAGTTCCGCTATAATTCACCCCTCCACTTT

D: TRBD1
J: TRBJ2-5
size: .
length: 14
V: TRBV4-1
CDR3: CASSQGRGQETQYF
DNA: TGCGCCAGCAGCCAAGGCAGGGGGCAAGAGACCCAGTACTTC

D: .
J: TRBJ1-6
size: .
length: 15
V: TRBV6-6
CDR3: CASRIGVAYNSPLHF
DNA: TGTGCCAGCCGAATAGGGGTAGCCTATAATTCACCCCTCCACTTT

D: .
J: TRBJ1-1
size: once
length: 14
V: TRBV11-3
CDR3: CASSPRAGNTEAFF
DNA: TGTGCCAGCAGCCCTCGCGCGGGGAACACTGAAGCTTTCTTT

D: .
J: TRBJ1-1
size: .
length: 11
V: TRBV6-5
CDR3: CASRGRVEAFF
DNA: TGTGCCAGCAGGGGCCGCGTGGAAGCTTTCTTT

D: TRBD2
J: TRBJ2-3
size: .
length: 16
V: TRBV5-1
CDR3: CASSSSERGTTDTQYF
DNA: TGCGCCAGCAGCTCCTCCGAGCGGGGGACCACAGATACGCAGTATTTT

D: .
J: TRBJ2-5
size: few
length: 13
V: TRBV7-3
CDR3: CASSSFFGDTQYF
DNA: TGTGCCAGCAGCTCTTTTTTCGGGGACACCCAGTACTTC

D: .
J: TRBJ1-1
size: few
length: 18
V: TRBV19
CDR3: CASSIIGPLTLYLTEAFF
DNA: TGTGCCAGTAGTATTATCGGACCGCTTACCCTTTACTTGACTGAAGCTTTCTTT

D: .
J: TRBJ1-5
size: .
length: 18
V: TRBV6-1
CDR3: CASSGNRGLFASNQPQHF
DNA: TGTGCCAGCAGTGGTAACCGGGGGTTATTCGCTAGCAATCAGCCCCAGCATTTT

D: .
J: TRBJ2-1
size: .
length: 15
V: TRBV7-9
CDR3: CASSFPLRDRNEQFF
DNA: TGTGCCAGCAGCTTTCCCCTCCGGGACCGCAATGAGCAGTTCTTC

D: .
J: TRBJ2-5
size: .
length: 13
V: TRBV5-6
CDR3: CASTLVSFETQYF
DNA: TGTGCCAGCACCCTGGTTAGCTTTGAGACCCAGTACTTC

D: TRBD1
J: TRBJ1-2
size: few
length: 14
V: TRBV9
CDR3: CASSPSGRGYGYTF
DNA: TGTGCCAGCAGCCCCAGTGGCAGGGGGTATGGCTACACCTTC

D: TRBD1
J: TRBJ1-2
size: .
length: 16
V: TRBV2
CDR3: CASSGGPGQGNYGYTF
DNA: TGTGCCAGCAGTGGGGGCCCGGGACAGGGGAACTATGGCTACACCTTC

D: TRBD2
J: TRBJ2-3
size: .
length: 14
V: TRBV5-6
CDR3: CASSSSGLGGTQYF
DNA: TGTGCCAGCAGCTCTTCGGGACTAGGTGGTACGCAGTATTTT

D: TRBD1
J: TRBJ1-3
size: .
length: 14
V: TRBV18
CDR3: CASSRTGGDNTIYF
DNA: TGTGCCAGCTCCCGGACAGGGGGGGACAACACCATATATTTT

D: .
J: TRBJ2-7
size: .
length: 13
V: TRBV18
CDR3: CASSPPGSDEQYF
DNA: TGTGCCAGCTCACCCCCAGGGAGCGACGAGCAGTACTTC

D: TRBD1
J: TRBJ1-2
size: .
length: 12
V: TRBV7-2
CDR3: CASTGTGGGYTF
DNA: TGTGCCAGTACCGGGACAGGGGGCGGCTACACCTTC

D: .
J: TRBJ1-4
size: .
length: 13
V: TRBV10-3
CDR3: CAIKGFANEKLFF
DNA: TGTGCCATCAAGGGATTCGCTAATGAAAAACTGTTTTTT

D: .
J: TRBJ2-5
size: .
length: 14
V: TRBV5-6
CDR3: CASILQGILETQYF
DNA: TGTGCCAGCATCCTGCAGGGGATTTTGGAGACCCAGTACTTC

D: .
J: TRBJ1-4
size: once
length: 16
V: TRBV30
CDR3: CAWSVTRLATNEKLFF
DNA: TGTGCCTGGAGTGTAACGAGGCTTGCAACTAATGAAAAACTGTTTTTT

D: .
J: TRBJ2-2
size: .
length: 14
V: TRBV29-1
CDR3: CSTEVGLRTGELFF
DNA: TGCAGCACTGAGGTGGGTTTAAGGACCGGGGAGCTGTTTTTT

D: .
J: TRBJ2-7
size: .
length: 14
V: TRBV6-1
CDR3: CASSQVVRLGEQYF
DNA: TGTGCCAGCAGTCAAGTTGTTAGGCTCGGTGAGCAGTACTTC

D: .
J: TRBJ1-1
size: .
length: 14
V: TRBV12-5
CDR3: CASGLAQGATEAFF
DNA: TGTGCTAGTGGTTTAGCACAGGGAGCGACTGAAGCTTTCTTT

D: .
J: TRBJ2-5
size: once
length: 10
V: TRBV30
CDR3: CAWREETQYF
DNA: TGTGCCTGGAGAGAGGAGACCCAGTACTTC

D: TRBD1
J: TRBJ1-3
size: .
length: 14
V: TRBV5-4
CDR3: CASSMGQAGNTIYF
DNA: TGTGCCAGCAGCATGGGACAGGCGGGAAACACCATATATTTT